This is a list of T cell receptor beta chains from one sample in a study of shared clonotypes between healthy human individuals. TCRdb keeps only in-frame clones here, not all; method: immunoSEQ multiplex PCR. Seen here are over 2 million clones, approximately 95% observed once, and the top ten hold 0.9% to 1.3%. The sample taken for sequencing was naive CD8+ T cells sorted from blood. The source is a man younger than 35 in good health. Both conserved end residues are part of each CDR3. D genes are given only for firm matches. For some rows the clone size is stated as once, few or many, or as a class when expanded; others skip it.

abundance	v_gene	d_gene	j_gene	CDR3aa	CDR3nt
-	TRBV9	TRBD2	TRBJ2-1	CASSPSPTSGRAMDEQFF	TGTGCCAGCAGCCCCTCACCGACTAGCGGGAGGGCCATGGATGAGCAGTTCTTC
-	TRBV5-1	-	TRBJ2-7	CASGGTDAYEQYF	TGCGCCAGCGGGGGGACCGATGCCTACGAGCAGTACTTC
-	TRBV27	-	TRBJ2-1	CASSFTLTESNEQFF	TGTGCCAGCAGTTTCACATTGACGGAAAGCAATGAGCAGTTCTTC
-	TRBV4-1	-	TRBJ1-2	CASSQVGSKAGYTF	TGCGCCAGCAGCCAAGTCGGGAGTAAGGCTGGCTACACCTTC
-	TRBV27	TRBD2	TRBJ2-1	CASSLSTSGSEQFF	TGTGCCAGCAGTTTATCGACTAGCGGTAGTGAGCAGTTCTTC
-	TRBV7-9	TRBD1	TRBJ1-5	CASSPGTGDQPQHF	TGTGCCAGCAGCCCTGGGACAGGAGATCAGCCCCAGCATTTT
-	TRBV6-5	TRBD1	TRBJ1-1	CASSWQGAGNTEAFF	TGTGCCAGCAGTTGGCAGGGGGCGGGGAACACTGAAGCTTTCTTT
-	TRBV9	-	TRBJ1-2	CASSGSFHGYTF	TGTGCCAGCAGCGGGTCCTTCCATGGCTACACCTTC
-	TRBV4-3	-	TRBJ1-4	CASSQDRAAGQGGEKLFF	TGCGCCAGCAGCCAAGATCGAGCCGCTGGTCAGGGAGGTGAAAAACTGTTTTTT
-	TRBV28	TRBD2	TRBJ2-1	CASSFSGSGDNEQFF	TGTGCCAGCAGTTTCAGCGGGAGTGGAGACAATGAGCAGTTCTTC
-	TRBV7-9	-	TRBJ1-2	CASSLDATDSYGYTF	TGTGCCAGCAGCTTAGATGCCACAGACAGCTATGGCTACACCTTC
-	TRBV10-1	-	TRBJ2-2	CASSESGDTGELFF	TGCGCCAGCAGTGAGTCCGGCGACACCGGGGAGCTGTTTTTT
-	TRBV11-3	-	TRBJ2-7	CASSLTDSYEQYF	TGTGCCAGCAGCTTGACGGACTCCTACGAGCAGTACTTC
-	TRBV28	TRBD1	TRBJ2-7	CATAGQGFYEQYF	TGTGCCACCGCGGGACAGGGCTTCTACGAGCAGTACTTC
-	TRBV29-1	TRBD2	TRBJ2-1	CSVGTSGGNEQFF	TGCAGCGTTGGGACTAGCGGAGGGAATGAGCAGTTCTTC
-	TRBV6-1	TRBD2	TRBJ2-7	CASSEALAGGSYEQYF	TGTGCCAGCAGTGAAGCGCTTGCGGGGGGCTCCTACGAGCAGTACTTC
-	TRBV6-6	-	TRBJ1-2	CASSQGNYGYTF	TGTGCCAGCAGCCAGGGCAACTATGGCTACACCTTC
-	TRBV30	TRBD1	TRBJ2-2	CAWSLPGTVNTGELFF	TGTGCCTGGAGTCTCCCCGGGACAGTAAACACCGGGGAGCTGTTTTTT
few	TRBV9	-	TRBJ1-1	CASSAHVGTNTEAFF	TGTGCCAGCAGCGCCCACGTCGGGACGAACACTGAAGCTTTCTTT
-	TRBV5-4	-	TRBJ2-7	CASSYWGASTTYEQYF	TGTGCCAGCAGCTATTGGGGGGCTTCCACAACCTACGAGCAGTACTTC
-	TRBV29-1	TRBD1	TRBJ1-2	CSVEPGGEHGYTF	TGCAGCGTTGAACCAGGGGGGGAACATGGCTACACCTTC
-	TRBV5-1	TRBD2	TRBJ2-1	CASSESGGAVNEQFF	TGCGCCAGCAGCGAAAGCGGGGGGGCCGTTAATGAGCAGTTCTTC
-	TRBV10-1	-	TRBJ2-3	CASSESRGADTQYF	TGCGCCAGCAGTGAGTCGCGGGGCGCAGATACGCAGTATTTT
-	TRBV10-2	TRBD2	TRBJ2-2	CASSQWSGGGGELFF	TGCGCCAGCAGTCAATGGTCGGGAGGTGGCGGGGAGCTGTTTTTT
-	TRBV4-3	TRBD2	TRBJ2-2	CASSTLAGGEAGELFF	TGCGCCAGCAGCACTCTAGCGGGAGGGGAGGCCGGGGAGCTGTTTTTT
-	TRBV7-9	-	TRBJ2-7	CASSPTQWGSEQYF	TGTGCCAGCAGCCCGACCCAGTGGGGCTCAGAGCAGTACTTC
-	TRBV7-8	TRBD2	TRBJ2-3	CASSLARGGGAVDTQYF	TGTGCCAGCAGCTTAGCGCGTGGCGGGGGGGCGGTAGATACGCAGTATTTT
-	TRBV27	TRBD1	TRBJ1-2	CASSHLGEGAPRGYTF	TGTGCCAGCAGCCATCTAGGAGAGGGGGCCCCTCGGGGCTACACCTTC
-	TRBV28	TRBD1	TRBJ2-5	CASSLSWGQGETQYF	TGTGCCAGCAGTTTATCCTGGGGACAGGGGGAGACCCAGTACTTC
-	TRBV27	-	TRBJ2-7	CASSLSGDKAYEQYF	TGTGCCAGCAGTTTATCCGGGGACAAAGCCTACGAGCAGTACTTC
-	TRBV7-8	-	TRBJ2-5	CASSLISAPGETQYF	TGTGCCAGCAGCTTAATTAGCGCTCCAGGGGAGACCCAGTACTTC
-	TRBV6-1	-	TRBJ2-7	CASSEMVVAEGYEQYF	TGTGCCAGCAGTGAAATGGTAGTAGCTGAAGGCTACGAGCAGTACTTC
-	TRBV9	TRBD1	TRBJ1-2	CASSAPGQGARGYTF	TGTGCCAGCAGCGCGCCGGGACAGGGGGCGCGGGGCTACACCTTC
-	TRBV6-5	-	TRBJ2-5	CASSYRGTFEAETQYF	TGTGCCAGCAGTTACCGGGGGACTTTCGAGGCAGAGACCCAGTACTTC
-	TRBV27	-	TRBJ2-7	CASSFPEQYF	TGTGCCAGCAGTTTTCCCGAGCAGTACTTC
-	TRBV5-1	-	TRBJ1-5	CASSLAGGNQPQHF	TGCGCCAGCAGCTTGGCCGGAGGAAATCAGCCCCAGCATTTT
-	TRBV6-1	-	TRBJ1-1	CASSESGSNTEAFF	TGTGCCAGCAGTGAATCCGGATCCAACACTGAAGCTTTCTTT
-	TRBV19	-	TRBJ2-7	CASSIGTGPEQYF	TGTGCCAGTAGTATAGGGACGGGCCCCGAGCAGTACTTC
-	TRBV27	-	TRBJ2-7	CASSHSGPSSYEQYF	TGTGCCAGCAGTCATTCAGGGCCCAGCTCCTACGAGCAGTACTTC
once	TRBV30	-	TRBJ1-6	CASDSPLHF	TGTGCCAGTGATTCACCCCTCCACTTT